Following are 8 T cell receptor beta chains from one sample sequenced in a study of T-cell memory formation after mild COVID-19. TCRdb processed the 5' RACE reads anew with MiXCR; each CDR3 protein has one entry. The table shows about 340,000 distinct CDR3 sequences, with roughly 15% occurring only once. Sequencing was done on a sample of PBMCs or a T cell subset sorted from them (not recorded which). These receptors were collected from a man aged 18 to 29 who had mild COVID-19 (a few samples of this study predate the infection). Cell type and time point are not known.

The sample holds a few counts of this clonotype. The chain recombines TRBV20-1 with TRBJ2-7, with 7 bases matching TRBD2. From germline, CDR1 is DFQATT and CDR2 SNEGSKA (reference sequence). The CDR3 extends over 12 amino acids. V shed 7 bases and J 4 bases; nucleotides not matched to a gene: 7. For the CDR3, the DNA is TGCAGTGTCGTGCGGGGGTTTTACGAGCAGTACTTC. This encodes CSVVRGFYEQYF.

The CDR3 is CSVEDGTAPEKLFF. CDR3 sequence (DNA): TGCAGCGTTGAAGACGGGACAGCCCCAGAAAAACTGTTTTTT. The V and J genes are TRBV29-1 and TRBJ1-4, with 7 nucleotides matching TRBD1. J was trimmed by 8 bases and V by 0 bases; bases with no gene match: 6. This CDR3 region has 14 residues. Per germline, CDR1 SQVTM and CDR2 ANQGSEA.

The chain employs TRBV12-3 or TRBV12-4 and TRBJ2-3; D is unresolved. The CDR3 consists of 14 residues. Deletions cut 5 bases from V and 0 bases from J, with 9 bases between. CDR3 in amino acids: CASSVPPSTDTQYF. In nucleotides, the CDR3 is TGTGCCAGCAGTGTACCTCCTAGCACAGATACGCAGTATTTT.

A few counts support this clonotype. The chain combines TRBV11-2 with TRBJ2-7, with TRBD2 matching 9 bases. The J segment lost 1 base and the V segment lost 5 bases, leaving 3 bases of the junction unmatched. The CDR3 runs to 14 residues. Germline CDR1 and CDR2: SGHAT and FQNNGV. CDR3 amino acids: CASSQSGGSYEQYF. DNA for the CDR3: TGTGCCAGCAGCCAGAGCGGGGGGTCCTACGAGCAGTACTTC.

The V gene is TRBV7-9, the J gene TRBJ1-5, with D unclear. V was cut by 2 bases and J by 6 bases, with 8 bases left in between. The CDR3 loop spans 13 amino acids. Germline lookup yields CDR1 SEHNR and CDR2 FQNEAQ (reference sequence). The CDR3 reads CASSLSESQPQHF. CDR3 DNA sequence: TGTGCCAGCAGCTTATCAGAAAGTCAGCCCCAGCATTTT.

The chain couples TRBV4-1 to TRBJ1-5; 9 bases fit TRBD1. Germline-derived CDR1 and CDR2 are MGHRA and YSYEKL. The length of the CDR3 is 16 residues. The junction had 7 bases not matched to a gene; V was cut back by 1 base and J by 6 bases. Here the CDR3 DNA reads TGCGCCAGCAGCCAAGGCCCGGGACAGGGTCCTCAGCCCCAGCATTTT. This translates into CASSQGPGQGPQPQHF.

This clonotype showed up many times. The CDR3 bases are TGCGCCAGCAGCGTACTGGGACGATCCTACAATGAGCAGTTCTTC. Protein product: CASSVLGRSYNEQFF. The chain uses TRBV5-1 and TRBJ2-1; D is tentatively TRBD1 or TRBD2 (5 bases each). Germline V gives CDR1 SGHRS, CDR2 YFSETQ. The CDR3 is made up of 15 amino acids. Trimming shortened V by 4 bases and J by 1 base, and 12 bases separated the two germline ends.

This clonotype came up a few times. The J gene is TRBJ1-1, the V gene TRBV5-1, with 8 bases identical to TRBD1. The J segment lost 0 bases and the V segment lost 4 bases, leaving 14 bases of the junction unmatched. CDR3 length: 18 amino acids. Germline V lookup: CDR1 SGHRS, CDR2 YFSETQ. CDR3 in amino acids: CASSPRETGGLLNTEAFF. The CDR3 DNA follows: TGCGCCAGCAGCCCCCGGGAAACAGGGGGTCTTCTGAACACTGAAGCTTTCTTT.